This T cell receptor beta chain appears in the sequencing data of a study of T cell changes during pregnancy in multiple sclerosis. Sequenced by immunoSEQ multiplex PCR; TCRdb stores in-frame clones only, minus some. In the table there are over 80,000 clones, approximately 90% of which are singletons. The CDR3 spans 15 residues. With V trimmed by 1 base and J by 5 bases, 6 bases remained unmatched. Germline V gene data show CDR1 as SGHTA and CDR2 as FQGNSA. V usage is TRBV7-2 and J usage is TRBJ2-5, with 8 positions matching TRBD2. The clonotype was recovered from a female donor in good health, enrolled as a control in a pregnancy study. The sequenced sample was peripheral blood, obtained in the second trimester of pregnancy. CDR3 sequence (DNA): TGTGCCAGCAGCTTAGACGGGGGGGCCGGGGAGACCCAGTACTTC. This encodes CASSLDGGAGETQYF.